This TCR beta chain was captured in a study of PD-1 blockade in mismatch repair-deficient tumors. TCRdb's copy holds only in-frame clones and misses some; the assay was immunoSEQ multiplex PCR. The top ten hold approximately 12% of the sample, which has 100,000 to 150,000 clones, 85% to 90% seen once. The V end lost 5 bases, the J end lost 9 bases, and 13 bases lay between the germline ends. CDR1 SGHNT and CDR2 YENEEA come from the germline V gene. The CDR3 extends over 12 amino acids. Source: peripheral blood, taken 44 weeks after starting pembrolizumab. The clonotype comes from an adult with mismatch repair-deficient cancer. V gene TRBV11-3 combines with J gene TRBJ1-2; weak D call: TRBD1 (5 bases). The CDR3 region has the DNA TGTGCCAGCAGCCCCGGGGGATGGAGCTACACCTTC. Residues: CASSPGGWSYTF.